This T cell receptor beta chain was found in a study of cytomegalovirus exposure and HLA in healthy donors. J gave up 0 bases and V 6 bases, and 0 bases lay outside the gene matches. Germline values: CDR1 MDHEN, CDR2 SYDVKM. The CDR3 extends over 14 amino acids. Vbeta (60) and Jbeta (13) primers were used in the PCR. Produced via immunoSEQ multiplex PCR; TCRdb's table is partial and in-frame only. The table has 85,000 to 130,000 clones, roughly 70% seen once; the top ten hold 2.5% to 3%. Sequenced sample: PBMCs. The rearrangement links TRBV28 to TRBJ2-7, with 12 bases matching TRBD1. This TCR was recovered from a male donor in good health and CMV-seropositive. As DNA, the CDR3 is TGTGCCAGCAGGGGACAGGGGGCCTCCTACGAGCAGTACTTC. It specifies CASRGQGASYEQYF.